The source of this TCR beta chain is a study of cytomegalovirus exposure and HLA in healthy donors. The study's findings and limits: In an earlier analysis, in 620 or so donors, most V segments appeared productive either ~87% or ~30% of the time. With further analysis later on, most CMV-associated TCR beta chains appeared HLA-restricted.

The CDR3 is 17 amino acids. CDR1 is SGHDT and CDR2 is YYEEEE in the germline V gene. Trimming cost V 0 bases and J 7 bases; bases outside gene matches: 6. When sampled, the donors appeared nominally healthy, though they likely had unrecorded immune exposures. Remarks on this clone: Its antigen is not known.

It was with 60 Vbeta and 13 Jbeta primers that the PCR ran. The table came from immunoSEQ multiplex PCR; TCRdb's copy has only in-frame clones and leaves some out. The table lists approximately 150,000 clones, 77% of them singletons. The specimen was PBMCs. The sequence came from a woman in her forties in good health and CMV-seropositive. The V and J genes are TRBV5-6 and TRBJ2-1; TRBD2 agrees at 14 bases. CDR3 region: CASSLEVTSGGGNEQFF. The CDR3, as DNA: TGTGCCAGCAGCTTGGAAGTGACTAGCGGGGGGGGTAATGAGCAGTTCTTC.